This TCR beta chain was retrieved from a study of CD8 T cells in Susac syndrome. Random-hexamer reverse transcription was applied to roughly 0.5 to 1 ug RNA. The TCR beta CDR3 was amplified by immunoSEQ multiplex PCR across 54 Vbeta, 13 Jbeta. TCRdb recomputed calls from the immunoSEQ multiplex PCR reads with MiXCR, one row per CDR3 protein. The sample holds over 150,000 distinct CDR3 sequences, approximately 94% seen once. The authors sequenced TCR beta from blood CD8+ and CD4+ T cells. Relapsing-remitting disease, either stable or active, was present in the multiple sclerosis controls, who were treatment-naive patients. Per the germline V gene, CDR1 is PRHDT and CDR2 is FYEKMQ (reference sequence). V lost 3 bases, J lost 3 bases, and 11 bases lay in between. This CDR3 spans 15 amino acids.

This sequence was found in a human donor with multiple sclerosis. Sequenced input: CD4+ T cells from PBMCs. The chain uses TRBV13 and TRBJ2-2; TRBD2 is a possible D gene (7 bases). The CDR3 loop reads CASSFGGPDTGELFF. The CDR3 bases are TGTGCCAGCAGCTTCGGGGGGCCGGACACCGGGGAGCTGTTTTTT.